The 10 T cell receptor beta chains reported below all come from one sample, sequenced in a study of CXCR3-negative and CXCR3-positive naive CD8 T cells. Study findings and constraints: In CXCR3-positive naive cells, the TRB CDR3s were more hydrophobic than in CXCR3-negative naive cells.

Their antigen targets remain unknown. TRB cDNA libraries were made by UMI-labeled 5' RACE. TCRdb reanalyzed the 5' RACE reads and collapses them to one entry per CDR3 protein, without DNA. The sample shows about 98,000 distinct CDR3 sequences, and 0.95% to 1.4% sits with its ten largest clones. Input material: naive CXCR3+ CD8+ T cells from blood. Regarding subset: CD45RO-CCR7+CD27+CD95- naive CD8+ T cells expressing CXCR3 (TNR3+). These receptors were obtained from a human donor in good health. Some clones in this sample may be carry-over from other donors' samples.

The rearrangement uses TRBV29-1 and TRBJ2-7. The CDR3 totals 12 residues. Per germline, CDR1 SQVTM and CDR2 ANQGSEA. CDR3 region: CSVVEKGYEQYF.

The chain couples TRBV7-9 to TRBJ2-5; TCRdb calls TRBD1, which cannot be checked without DNA. Germline V lookup: CDR1 SEHNR, CDR2 FQNEAQ (reference sequence). The CDR3 totals 15 residues. This chain's CDR3 is CASSDTGRWEETQYF.

J is TRBJ2-7 and V is TRBV6-5. CDR3 length: 16 residues. Germline V gene data show CDR1 as MNHEY and CDR2 as SVGAGI. CDR3 sequence: CASSYRIWTATYEQYF.

V is TRBV18 and J is TRBJ2-5; TCRdb lists TRBD1, though no DNA is available to test this call. Looked up from germline, CDR1 is KGHSH and CDR2 is LQKENI. The CDR3 contains 15 residues. The CDR3: CASSPTPSRAETQYF.

The genes are TRBV7-2 and TRBJ2-5; there is no DNA to check the TCRdb D call of TRBD2. The germline CDR1 and CDR2 sequences are SGHTA and FQGNSA. The CDR3 is made up of 15 amino acids. The CDR3 here is CASSAPLASRETQYF.

The rearrangement links TRBV29-1 to TRBJ2-1. CDR1 is SQVTM and CDR2 is ANQGSEA in the germline V gene. The CDR3 has 12 amino acids. This CDR3 is CSVDVGFQQQFF.

The rearrangement uses TRBV20-1 and TRBJ2-1; the TCRdb D gene call, TRBD1, has no DNA to confirm it. The length of the CDR3 is 19 residues. Germline V gives CDR1 DFQATT, CDR2 SNEGSKA (reference sequence). The chain's CDR3 is CSAREGPGQGAASYNEQFF.

The J gene is TRBJ2-1, the V gene TRBV28; the TCRdb D gene call, TRBD2, has no DNA to confirm it. This CDR3 contains 12 residues. Germline V gene lookup returns CDR1 MDHEN and CDR2 SYDVKM. CDR3 loop: CASSPLWGEQFF.

This chain uses TRBV24-1 with TRBJ2-4. This CDR3 has 12 residues. Germline V CDR1 and CDR2: KGHDR, SFDVKD. The CDR3 sequence is CATSDGHNIQYF.

The rearrangement links TRBV7-9 to TRBJ1-2; TCRdb lists TRBD1, though no DNA is available to test this call. The CDR3 totals 16 residues. CDR1 and CDR2 (germline): SEHNR, FQNEAQ (reference sequence). CDR3 region: CASSAPTGGLEYGYTF.